The 28 T cell receptor beta chains below were found in one sample sequenced in a study of vaccination effects on CD4 cells after COVID-19. Their recognized antigens are unknown. Generated by immunoSEQ multiplex PCR, the TCRdb table keeps only in-frame clones and is missing some. The repertoire holds 21,000 or so clones, with around 69% as singletons. Antigen-specific CD4+ T cells were expanded (with viral peptide pools) by the ViraFEST assay ahead of sequencing. Upon completion of about eleven days in culture, CD4+ T cells were isolated. Participants got two doses of BNT162b2 or mRNA-1273 vaccine. Sequencing was performed on CD4+ T cells from PBMCs cultured with HCoV-229E spike peptides, taken after COVID-19 vaccination. These receptors were collected from a human donor who received a COVID-19 vaccine.

By sample fraction, this clone is medium-sized (0.01 to 0.1%). The chain combines TRBV2 with TRBJ2-2; D may be TRBD2 (5 bases). CDR3 size: 15 residues. The V end lost 5 bases, the J end lost 7 bases, and 17 bases lay between the germline ends. Germline CDR1 SNHLY, CDR2 FYNNEI. This CDR3 is CASSLGSTGNGELFF. As DNA, the CDR3 is TGTGCCAGCAGTTTGGGCTCCACGGGGAACGGGGAGCTGTTTTTT.

CDR3 coding DNA: TGTGCCAGCAGCCAGGTAGCTAGCGGGGACAATGAGCAGTTCTTC. This codes for CASSQVASGDNEQFF. This chain joins TRBV7-9 and TRBJ2-1, with 9 positions matching TRBD2. Germline loops: CDR1 SEHNR, CDR2 FQNEAQ (reference sequence). The V gene end was trimmed by 5 bases and the J gene end by 5 bases; junction bases not matched to a gene: 7. There are 15 residues in the CDR3.

The chain couples TRBV2 to TRBJ1-5, with D uncertain. V was trimmed by 5 bases and J by 0 bases, leaving 8 bases between them. This CDR3 spans 14 amino acids. Germline V gene lookup returns CDR1 SNHLY and CDR2 FYNNEI. Here the CDR3 reads CASSRRNSNQPQHF. For the CDR3, the DNA is TGTGCCAGCAGTCGTCGGAATAGCAATCAGCCCCAGCATTTT. The whole variable domain, filled in from reference TRBV2 and TRBJ1-5, reads EPEVTQTPSHQVTQMGQEVILRCVPISNHLYFYWYRQILGQKVEFLVSFYNNEISEKSEIFDDQFSVERPDGSNFTLKIRSTKLEDSAMYFCASSRRNSNQPQHFGDGTRLSIL.

The chain is built from TRBV5-1 and TRBJ1-3; TRBD1 matches at 7 bases. The CDR3 length is 16 residues. CDR1 and CDR2 (germline): SGHRS, YFSETQ. The V and J ends lost 5 bases and 0 bases, in that order; junction bases with no gene match: 8. The CDR3, as DNA: TGCGCCAGCAGATTCGCCCCAGGGGGCTCTGGAAACACCATATATTTT. Its translation is CASRFAPGGSGNTIYF.

V gene TRBV6-5 combines with J gene TRBJ1-1; D call uncertain. The CDR3 has 13 amino acids. Germline V CDR1 and CDR2: MNHEY, SVGAGI. The V end lost 7 bases, the J end lost 4 bases, and 13 bases lay between the germline ends. Here the CDR3 reads CASNRELVTEAFF. CDR3 sequence (DNA): TGTGCCAGCAATCGGGAATTGGTCACTGAAGCTTTCTTT.

CDR3 sequence: CASSLAQQETQYF. Written as DNA, the CDR3 is TGTGCCAGCAGCTTAGCACAGCAAGAGACCCAGTACTTC. The chain joins TRBV7-8 to TRBJ2-5; D not resolved. Germline V gives CDR1 SGHVS, CDR2 FQNEAQ. Between the trimmed V and J ends, which lost 0 bases and 2 bases, there was a span of 4 bases. This CDR3 is built from 13 residues.

The chain recombines TRBV27 with TRBJ1-2, with TRBD1 matching 10 bases. Looked up from germline, CDR1 is MNHEY and CDR2 is SMNVEV (reference sequence). The CDR3 is made up of 14 amino acids. Losses at the gene ends were 5 bases for V and 4 bases for J; bases not matched to a gene: 4. Here the CDR3 reads CASSRGQGGYGYTF. In nucleotides, the CDR3 is TGTGCCAGCAGTAGAGGACAGGGGGGCTATGGCTACACCTTC.

This rearrangement joins TRBV18 to TRBJ2-7; D perhaps matches TRBD2 (6 bases). This CDR3 comprises 14 residues. Looked up from germline, CDR1 is KGHSH and CDR2 is LQKENI. V gave up 3 bases and J gave up 2 bases, with 11 bases separating them. The CDR3 DNA reads as TGTGCCAGCTCACCCGACAGCGGGCCCTACGAGCAGTACTTC. Protein product: CASSPDSGPYEQYF.

The chain carries TRBV28 and TRBJ2-2; 11 bases align to TRBD2. V gave up 8 bases and J gave up 6 bases; unmatched junction bases: 11. CDR3 length: 16 residues. CDR1 and CDR2 from the germline V gene are MDHEN and SYDVKM. The CDR3 bases are TGTGCCAGCTCAGTTAGCGGGAGGGTTCGCCCCGGGGAGCTGTTTTTT. Residues: CASSVSGRVRPGELFF.

V and J are TRBV11-2 and TRBJ1-6; TRBD1 matches at 9 bases. After removal of 8 bases from V and 0 bases from J, the junction contained 14 bases not matched to a gene. The CDR3 contains 19 residues. Germline V gene data show CDR1 as SGHAT and CDR2 as FQNNGV. The CDR3 bases are TGTGCCAGCTCCCCCCGGGACAGGGATGCTAGCTCCTATAATTCACCCCTCCACTTT. This translates into CASSPRDRDASSYNSPLHF.

This clone was seen only a few times. The CDR3 sequence: CASSPQGAPAGELFF. The CDR3 coding sequence is TGTGCCAGCAGTCCTCAGGGGGCGCCGGCCGGGGAGCTGTTTTTT. The chain has TRBV7-7 and TRBJ2-2, with 8 bases identical to TRBD1. Germline lookup yields CDR1 SSHAT and CDR2 FNYEAQ (reference sequence). V lost 6 bases to trimming and J lost 6 bases; unmatched junction nucleotides: 9. This CDR3 has 15 amino acids.

The J gene is TRBJ1-6, the V gene TRBV25-1, with TRBD1 matching over 7 bases. In germline, CDR1 is MGHDK, CDR2 SYGVNS. Trimming cost V 1 base and J 6 bases; bases outside gene matches: 6. This CDR3 is 16 amino acids long. The CDR3 here is CASSELKDRANSPLHF. CDR3 DNA sequence: TGTGCCAGCAGTGAATTAAAAGACAGGGCTAATTCACCCCTCCACTTT.

V usage is TRBV19 and J usage is TRBJ1-5; no definite D call. The CDR3 is 13 residues long. V lost 4 bases to trimming and J lost 6 bases, with 10 bases between them. Looked up from germline, CDR1 is LNHDA and CDR2 is SQIVND (reference sequence). CDR3 sequence reads: CASSTLGGQPQHF. The CDR3, as DNA: TGTGCCAGTAGTACCCTTGGAGGTCAGCCCCAGCATTTT.

The chain uses TRBV19 and TRBJ2-1, with a possible D match to TRBD2 (6 bases). CDR1 and CDR2 (germline): LNHDA, SQIVND (reference sequence). V was trimmed by 3 bases and J by 4 bases, leaving 10 bases between them. The CDR3 is 14 residues long. CDR3 in amino acids: CASSMGEEYNEQFF. In nucleotides, the CDR3 is TGTGCCAGTAGTATGGGGGAGGAGTACAATGAGCAGTTCTTC.

The V call is TRBV19, the J call TRBJ2-3, with 7 bases that match TRBD2. V gave up 7 bases and J gave up 14 bases; unmatched junction bases: 15. Germline-derived CDR1 and CDR2 are LNHDA and SQIVND (reference sequence). The CDR3 consists of 13 residues. The CDR3 loop reads CASIADGDYSPYF. CDR3 coding DNA: TGTGCCAGTATAGCGGACGGGGACTATTCCCCGTATTTT.

This clone appeared a single time. J is TRBJ2-5 and V is TRBV5-1; D remains ambiguous. Germline V gene lookup returns CDR1 SGHRS and CDR2 YFSETQ. This CDR3 has 13 residues. V was pared by 2 bases and J by 2 bases, with 7 bases between. Here the CDR3 reads CASSLEWQETQYF. The CDR3, as DNA: TGCGCCAGCAGCTTAGAGTGGCAAGAGACCCAGTACTTC. Together with reference TRBV5-1 and TRBJ2-5, the CDR3 gives the full variable domain: KAGVTQTPRYLIKTRGQQVTLSCSPISGHRSVSWYQQTPGQGLQFLFEYFSETQRNKGNFPGRFSGRQFSNSRSEMNVSTLELGDSALYLCASSLEWQETQYFGPGTRLLVL.

This clone was detected only once. The chain carries TRBV3-1 (or the pseudogene TRBV3-2) and TRBJ2-7; TRBD1 might be the D (6 bases). The V and J ends lost 2 bases and 2 bases respectively, with 10 bases between them. CDR1 and CDR2 from the germline V gene are LGHDT and YNNKEL (reference sequence). The CDR3 covers 14 residues. CDR3 region: CASSQTDRTYEQYF. CDR3 nucleotides: TGTGCCAGCAGCCAAACTGACAGGACCTACGAGCAGTACTTC.

The rearrangement uses TRBV5-6 and TRBJ1-1, with D possibly matching TRBD1 (6 bases). V was shortened by 2 bases and J by 0 bases, with 14 bases between the two germline ends. Germline V gene sequence: CDR1 SGHDT, CDR2 YYEEEE. CDR3 length: 16 amino acids. The CDR3 reads CASSFNRVRLNTEAFF. DNA for the CDR3: TGTGCCAGCAGCTTCAACAGGGTCCGGTTGAACACTGAAGCTTTCTTT.

In regard to this clone: The germline gene is not matched at one end of the junction; a read error may be the cause. The rearrangement joins TRBV6-5 to TRBJ2-3; no clear D. Germline V lookup: CDR1 MNHEY, CDR2 SVGAGI. The CDR3 runs to 12 residues. The CDR3 loop is CANSPSTDTQYF. CDR3 nucleotides: TGTGCCAACAGTCCCAGCACAGATACGCAGTATTTT.

The V call is TRBV6-1, the J call TRBJ2-7; D could derive from TRBD1 or TRBD2 (6 bases each). Germline V gene sequence: CDR1 MNHNS, CDR2 SASEGT. The V end was cut by 4 bases, the J end by 3 bases, with 22 bases between. This CDR3 is 17 amino acids long. CDR3 bases: TGTGCCAGCAGTGTCCCGGTGGGGGGCGAGAGTAGCTACGAGCAGTACTTC. It yields the protein CASSVPVGGESSYEQYF.

This clone has more than one count but fewer than ten. The CDR3, as DNA: TGTGCCAGCCGTCCCTGGAGCCTCCAAGACAGATATCAGCCCCAGCATTTT. This translates into CASRPWSLQDRYQPQHF. The V call is TRBV27, the J call TRBJ1-5, with D possibly TRBD1 on 5 matching bases. Trimming cost V 8 bases and J 5 bases, with 25 bases left between them. CDR1 MNHEY and CDR2 SMNVEV come from the germline V gene (reference sequence). The CDR3 length is 17 residues.

The chain has TRBV5-1 and TRBJ2-5; the D is unclear. V dropped 4 bases and J dropped 2 bases, with 3 bases sitting between them. There are 11 residues in the CDR3. CDR1 and CDR2 from the germline V gene are SGHRS and YFSETQ. In nucleotides, the CDR3 is TGCGCCAGCAGCCGACAAGAGACCCAGTACTTC. Translated: CASSRQETQYF.

The chain combines TRBV5-1 with TRBJ1-1; D is perhaps TRBD1 (6 bases). CDR1 and CDR2 from the germline V gene are SGHRS and YFSETQ. Deletions cut 4 bases from V and 1 base from J, with 14 bases between. This CDR3 is 15 amino acids long. As DNA, the CDR3 is TGCGCCAGCAGCGGATTACAGGGTGGGAACACTGAAGCTTTCTTT. It specifies CASSGLQGGNTEAFF. Complete variable domain (other parts from reference TRBV5-1 and TRBJ1-1): KAGVTQTPRYLIKTRGQQVTLSCSPISGHRSVSWYQQTPGQGLQFLFEYFSETQRNKGNFPGRFSGRQFSNSRSEMNVSTLELGDSALYLCASSGLQGGNTEAFFGQGTRLTVV.

In its sample, this clone was seen a few times. The chain recombines TRBV10-3 with TRBJ2-5, with 7 bases identical to TRBD2. The germline V gene has CDR1 ENHRY and CDR2 SYGVKD. Losses at the gene ends were 0 bases for V and 2 bases for J; bases not matched to a gene: 0. CDR3 size: 14 residues. CDR3 sequence (DNA): TGTGCCATCAGTGAGTCGGGGGGGCAAGAGACCCAGTACTTC. It is translated as CAISESGGQETQYF.

The chain is built from TRBV20-1 and TRBJ1-2; weak D call: TRBD1 (5 bases). The CDR3 length is 11 residues. CDR1 is DFQATT and CDR2 is SNEGSKA in the germline V gene (reference sequence). The ends were cut back, 6 bases at V and 8 bases at J, with 13 bases in the middle. CDR3 protein: CSASLQVGYTF. The CDR3 bases are TGCAGTGCCTCGTTACAGGTCGGCTACACCTTC.

The CDR3 DNA follows: TGTGCCAGCAGCGTGAGGACTAGTGAGACCCAGTACTTC. The encoded protein is CASSVRTSETQYF. The gene calls are TRBV9 and TRBJ2-5; TRBD2 aligns across 7 bases. The CDR3 has 13 amino acids. Germline-derived CDR1 and CDR2 are SGDLS and YYNGEE. With V trimmed by 2 bases and J by 5 bases, 3 bases remained unmatched.

This sequence joins TRBV18 and TRBJ1-1; 8 nucleotides align to TRBD1. V was clipped by 7 bases and J by 1 base; unmatched bases: 2. Germline-derived CDR1 and CDR2 are KGHSH and LQKENI. This CDR3 contains 13 residues. The CDR3 DNA reads TGTGCCAGCTTGGGACAGGAGAACACTGAAGCTTTCTTT. This encodes CASLGQENTEAFF.

This chain joins TRBV30 and TRBJ2-3, with D perhaps matching TRBD1 or TRBD2 (5 bases each). Trimming cost V 5 bases and J 0 bases, with 15 bases left between them. This CDR3 region has 15 residues. CDR1 is GTSNPN, CDR2 SVGIG, per germline (reference sequence). CDR3 nucleotide sequence: TGTGCCTGGTTACGAGGGGCCGACAGCACAGATACGCAGTATTTT. Encoded protein: CAWLRGADSTDTQYF.